The rows below give T cell receptor beta chains drawn from one sample of a study of long-term antiretroviral therapy in people with HIV. The data were produced by immunoSEQ multiplex PCR, yet TCRdb's version contains in-frame clones alone and is incomplete. The sample carries some 19,000 clones, more than 75% recorded once. Sequencing was performed on unsorted PBMCs, taken 2.6 years after starting antiretroviral therapy. The receptor source for this set is a woman in her fifties or sixties with HIV. CDR3s include the opening cysteine and the closing phenylalanine or tryptophan. Each record gives: V gene, CDR3 length, J gene, D gene, clone size, CDR3 protein, CDR3 DNA. D genes are given only for firm matches. The listing skips clone size in some rows; elsewhere it reads once, few, many or a size class.

>TRBV7-9|12|TRBJ2-1|-|-
CASSPRYNEQFF
TGTGCCAGCAGCCCCCGCTACAATGAGCAGTTCTTC
>TRBV9|15|TRBJ2-1|-|-
CASSVFGGIDNEQFF
TGTGCCAGCAGCGTATTTGGCGGTATCGACAATGAGCAGTTCTTC
>TRBV2|15|TRBJ1-3|-|-
CASSAGQLSGNTIYF
TGTGCCAGCAGTGCCGGACAGCTCTCTGGAAACACCATATATTTT
>TRBV7-2|15|TRBJ2-7|-|-
CASSSGNANSYEQYF
TGTGCCAGCAGCTCTGGGAATGCCAACTCCTACGAGCAGTACTTC
>TRBV4-3|16|TRBJ2-2|-|-
CASSQDRPHLTGELFF
TGCGCCAGCAGCCAAGATCGCCCCCATCTCACCGGGGAGCTGTTTTTT
>TRBV6-1|13|TRBJ2-7|-|-
CASSSDSSYEQYF
TGTGCCAGCAGCTCGGACAGCTCCTACGAGCAGTACTTC
>TRBV6-6|14|TRBJ1-5|-|-
CASSSLRGDQPQHF
TGTGCCAGCAGTTCGTTACGGGGGGATCAGCCCCAGCATTTT
>TRBV5-4|15|TRBJ2-7|-|-
CASHRFATRNDEQYF
TGTGCCAGCCACCGTTTCGCGACTAGGAATGACGAGCAGTACTTC
>TRBV2|11|TRBJ1-4|TRBD1|few
CASSGQGPRAF
TGTGCCAGCAGCGGACAGGGCCCAAGGGCTTTT
>TRBV19|14|TRBJ1-1|-|-
CASSISGANTEAFF
TGTGCCAGTAGTATATCGGGGGCGAACACTGAAGCTTTCTTT
>TRBV10-3|13|TRBJ2-7|TRBD1|-
CAISGQGAYEQYF
TGTGCCATCTCGGGACAGGGGGCCTACGAGCAGTACTTC
>TRBV7-2|15|TRBJ2-1|TRBD2|-
CASSLVGLAGNEQFF
TGTGCCAGCAGCTTAGTTGGACTAGCGGGAAATGAGCAGTTCTTC
>TRBV2|12|TRBJ2-3|-|-
CASKGPTDTQYF
TGTGCCTCAAAGGGGCCGACAGATACGCAGTATTTT
>TRBV9|15|TRBJ2-7|-|-
CASSVATGSTYEQYF
TGTGCCAGCAGCGTAGCAACAGGTTCGACCTACGAGCAGTACTTC
>TRBV7-9|13|TRBJ2-1|-|-
CASSNRSFFSQFF
TGTGCCAGCAGCAACCGAAGCTTTTTCAGTCAGTTCTTC
>TRBV11-2|13|TRBJ2-7|-|once
CASSLWSGAEQYF
TGTGCCAGCAGCCTTTGGTCAGGGGCCGAGCAGTACTTC
>TRBV7-2|13|TRBJ2-3|-|-
CASSLGRDDTQYF
TGTGCCAGCAGCTTAGGGAGAGACGATACGCAGTATTTT
>TRBV6-6|13|TRBJ1-2|-|-
CASSDTVLNGYTF
TGTGCCAGCAGTGACACAGTGTTAAATGGCTACACCTTC